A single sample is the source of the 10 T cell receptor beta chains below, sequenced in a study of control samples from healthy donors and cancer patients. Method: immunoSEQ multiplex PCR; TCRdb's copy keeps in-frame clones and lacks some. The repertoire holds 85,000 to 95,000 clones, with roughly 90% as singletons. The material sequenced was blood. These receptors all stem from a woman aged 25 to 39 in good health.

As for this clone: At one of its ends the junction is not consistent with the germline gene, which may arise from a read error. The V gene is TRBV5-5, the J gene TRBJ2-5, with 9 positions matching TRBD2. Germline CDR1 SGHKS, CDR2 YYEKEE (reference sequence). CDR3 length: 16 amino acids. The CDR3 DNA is TGTGCCAGCAGCCCGACGGGACTAGCAGGGGGAGAGGCCCAGTACTTC. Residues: CASSPTGLAGGEAQYF.

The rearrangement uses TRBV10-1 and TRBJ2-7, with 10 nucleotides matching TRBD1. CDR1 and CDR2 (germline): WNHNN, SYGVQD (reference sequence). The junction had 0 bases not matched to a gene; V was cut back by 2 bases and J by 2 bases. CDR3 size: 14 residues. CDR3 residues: CASSEGQGAYEQYF. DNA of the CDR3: TGCGCCAGCAGTGAGGGACAGGGGGCCTACGAGCAGTACTTC.

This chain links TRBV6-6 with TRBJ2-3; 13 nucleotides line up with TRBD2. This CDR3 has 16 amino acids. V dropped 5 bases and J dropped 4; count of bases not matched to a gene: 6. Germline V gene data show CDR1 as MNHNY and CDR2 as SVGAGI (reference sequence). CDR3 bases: TGTGCCAGCAGTCGACTAGCGGGAGGCCCGGCAGATACGCAGTATTTT. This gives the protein CASSRLAGGPADTQYF.

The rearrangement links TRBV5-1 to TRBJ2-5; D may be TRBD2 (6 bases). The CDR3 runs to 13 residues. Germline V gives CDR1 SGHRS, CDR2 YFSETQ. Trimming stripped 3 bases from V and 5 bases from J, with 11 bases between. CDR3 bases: TGCGCCAGCAGCTCCGGGGGTCGGGAGACCCAGTACTTC. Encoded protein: CASSSGGRETQYF.

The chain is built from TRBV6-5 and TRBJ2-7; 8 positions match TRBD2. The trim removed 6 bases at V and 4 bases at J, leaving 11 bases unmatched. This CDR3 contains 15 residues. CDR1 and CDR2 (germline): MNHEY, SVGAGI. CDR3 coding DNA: TGTGCCAGCAGCCGTCCAGCGGGAGTGGGGTACGAGCAGTACTTC. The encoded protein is CASSRPAGVGYEQYF.

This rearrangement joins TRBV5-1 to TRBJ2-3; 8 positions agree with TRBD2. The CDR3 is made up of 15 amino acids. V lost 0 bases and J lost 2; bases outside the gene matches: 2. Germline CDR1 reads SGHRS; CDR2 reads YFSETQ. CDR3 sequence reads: CASSLGAGATDTQYF. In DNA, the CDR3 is TGCGCCAGCAGCTTGGGAGCGGGAGCCACAGATACGCAGTATTTT.

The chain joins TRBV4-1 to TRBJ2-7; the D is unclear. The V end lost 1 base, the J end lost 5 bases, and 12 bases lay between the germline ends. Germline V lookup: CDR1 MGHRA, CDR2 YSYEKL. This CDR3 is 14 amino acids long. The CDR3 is CASSQVRVSNEQYF. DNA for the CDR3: TGCGCCAGCAGCCAAGTAAGGGTTTCCAACGAGCAGTACTTC.

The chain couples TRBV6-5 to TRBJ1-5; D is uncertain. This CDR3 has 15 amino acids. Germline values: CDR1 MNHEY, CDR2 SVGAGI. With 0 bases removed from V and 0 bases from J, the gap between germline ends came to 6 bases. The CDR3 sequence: CASSYSGSSNQPQHF. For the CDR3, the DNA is TGTGCCAGCAGTTACTCCGGGAGTAGCAATCAGCCCCAGCATTTT.

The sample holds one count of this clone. The CDR3, as DNA: TGTGCCACCAGCCCCGGGACCCTGAAAGGTCAGCCCCAGCATTTT. This codes for CATSPGTLKGQPQHF. The J gene is TRBJ1-5, the V gene TRBV24-1; D might be TRBD1 (5 bases). CDR1 KGHDR and CDR2 SFDVKD come from the germline V gene. The CDR3 is made up of 15 amino acids. The ends were cut back, 7 bases at V and 6 bases at J, with 18 bases in the middle.

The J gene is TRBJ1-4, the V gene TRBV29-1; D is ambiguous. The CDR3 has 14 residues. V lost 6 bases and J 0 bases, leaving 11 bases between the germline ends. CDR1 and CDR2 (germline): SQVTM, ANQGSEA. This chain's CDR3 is CSVSAGATNEKLFF. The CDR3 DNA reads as TGCAGCGTCTCTGCTGGTGCAACTAATGAAAAACTGTTTTTT.